This TCR beta chain was profiled in a study of naive and memory T cell subsets. Broader study findings: There was no ground truth to check naive and memory subset results. Expression changes during T cell differentiation may affect RNA-based TCR counts. A clonotype means one alpha or beta sequence, not an alpha/beta pair.

The table lists this clonotype with a few counts. Its specificity is unknown. Two oligonucleotides, mixed equimolar, formed the beta constant-region primer covering TRBC1 and TRBC2. The cDNA 3' end received a ligated single-stranded oligonucleotide carrying the SP2 primer and a 12-nucleotide UMI. TCRdb analysed the UMI-ligation and nested PCR reads with MiXCR anew, one entry per CDR3 protein. The data show about 150,000 distinct CDR3 sequences, 17% seen once. Germline CDR1 and CDR2: DFQATT and SNEGSKA (reference sequence). This CDR3 spans 13 amino acids. V gave up 6 bases and J gave up 5 bases, with 16 bases separating them.

This TCR was recovered from a human donor in good health. The specimen was naive CD4+ T cells from blood. The V and J genes are TRBV20-1 and TRBJ1-1; D might be TRBD1 (5 bases). This chain's CDR3 is CSATGGSETEAFF. CDR3 nucleotide sequence: TGCAGTGCAACTGGGGGGTCGGAAACTGAAGCTTTCTTT.